The TCR beta chain described here comes from a study of shared clonotypes between healthy human individuals. Only in-frame clones appear in the TCRdb table, and some are missing; sequencing was by immunoSEQ multiplex PCR. The table lists approximately 2,000,000 clones, just under 95% of them singletons. V shed 4 bases and J shed 0 bases, with 13 bases lying between them. Germline V lookup: CDR1 KGHSH, CDR2 LQKENI. CDR3 size: 16 residues. CD45RO-negative CD8 cells positively selected for CCR7 made up the naive population, which excluded terminally differentiated effector memory CD45RA+ cells. The sequenced sample was naive CD8+ T cells from PBMCs. This TCR derives from a man between 18 and 29 years old in good health. Some clones in this sample may be carry-over from other donors' samples. The chain employs TRBV18 and TRBJ1-5; D unresolved. CDR3: CASSLEFGISNQPQHF. CDR3 nucleotide sequence: TGTGCCAGCTCACTAGAGTTTGGAATTAGCAATCAGCCCCAGCATTTT.